The clone carrying this T cell receptor beta chain showed up many times. Its antigen is still unknown. TCRdb re-derived calls from the RT-PCR reads in MiXCR, one entry per CDR3 protein. The data show more than 600,000 distinct CDR3 sequences, with roughly 20% seen just once and 9.5% to 13% held by the top ten. The data are from a study of response to subunit inactivated influenza vaccine. Study-level results: Each seasonal flu vaccination may recruit only limited new T cells, authors suggested.

The CDR3 totals 15 residues. V lost 2 bases and J lost 0, with 10 bases in between. Germline lookup yields CDR1 ENHRY and CDR2 SYGVKD. This specimen consisted of PBMCs from blood, obtained about 5 days after vaccination. The clonotype was recovered from a man over 45 who received an inactivated influenza vaccine. The chain links TRBV10-3 to TRBJ2-5, with D perhaps TRBD1 or TRBD2 (5 bases each). CDR3 region: CAISEVLGDQETQYF. For the CDR3, the DNA is TGTGCCATCAGTGAGGTCCTGGGGGACCAAGAGACCCAGTACTTC.